The 14 T cell receptor beta chains below come from one sample, sequenced in a study of a mutant IDH1 vaccine in newly diagnosed glioma. Their cognate antigens are unknown. TCRdb's table, derived via immunoSEQ multiplex PCR, lists solely in-frame clones and lacks some. The data contain some 22,000 clones, roughly 78% of them singletons. Time point here: week 11, during vaccination. Each dose delivered 300 ug of mutant IDH1 20-mer peptide subcutaneously with imiquimod. Source: PBMCs, taken from a glioma patient whose treatment included an IDH1 peptide vaccine. Source of these receptors: a man aged 40-49 years with glioma.

This chain links TRBV30 with TRBJ1-1; D is undetermined. Trimming shortened V by 1 base and J by 7 bases, and 13 bases separated the two germline ends. The CDR3 is 13 residues long. Per germline, CDR1 GTSNPN and CDR2 SVGIG (reference sequence). CDR3: CAWSGVGKGEAFF. In DNA form, the CDR3 reads TGTGCCTGGAGTGGGGTTGGGAAAGGTGAAGCTTTCTTT.

The V gene is TRBV7-2, the J gene TRBJ2-7, with D possibly being TRBD2 (6 bases). Germline loops: CDR1 SGHTA, CDR2 FQGNSA. This CDR3 contains 16 residues. V lost 1 base and J 1 base, leaving 14 bases between the germline ends. As DNA, the CDR3 is TGTGCCAGCAGCTTAGGCCCGGGAGATCGATCCTACGAGCAGTACGTC. This sequence encodes CASSLGPGDRSYEQYV.

The rearrangement links TRBV10-2 to TRBJ1-1; a weak D match, TRBD1 (6 bases). V was cut by 0 bases and J by 4 bases, with 18 bases left in between. The CDR3 runs 17 residues. Germline V gene lookup returns CDR1 WSHSY and CDR2 SAAADI. This chain's CDR3 is CASSESPRRGLATEAFF. The CDR3 bases are TGCGCCAGCAGTGAGTCTCCCCGGCGGGGGCTGGCCACTGAAGCTTTCTTT.

The genes are TRBV29-1 and TRBJ2-1, with 11 bases matching TRBD2. Germline lookup yields CDR1 SQVTM and CDR2 ANQGSEA. This CDR3 has 16 residues. V shed 7 bases, J shed 0 bases, and the junction held 8 bases outside the gene matches. The CDR3 spells CSATGLAASSYNEQFF. CDR3 in DNA: TGCAGCGCAACGGGACTAGCGGCAAGCTCCTACAATGAGCAGTTCTTC.

The genes are TRBV2 and TRBJ2-2, with D possibly called TRBD1 or TRBD2 (5 bases each). Germline loops: CDR1 SNHLY, CDR2 FYNNEI. This CDR3 spans 13 amino acids. The V and J ends lost 7 bases and 3 bases respectively, with 9 bases between them. CDR3 amino acids: CASKGRDTGELFF. Here the CDR3 DNA reads TGTGCCAGCAAGGGGCGGGACACCGGGGAGCTGTTTTTT.

J is TRBJ2-2 and V is TRBV7-2, with TRBD2 matching 10 bases. The CDR3 is 16 amino acids. Germline V lookup: CDR1 SGHTA, CDR2 FQGNSA. Trimming removed 4 bases from V and 1 base from J; junction bases left unmatched: 3. CDR3 DNA sequence: TGTGCCAGCAGCTCCTGGACTAGCGGGAACACCGGGGAGCTGTTTTTT. Translation gives CASSSWTSGNTGELFF.

The gene calls are TRBV15 and TRBJ2-2; 8 bases map to TRBD1. Trimming at V came to 5 bases and at J to 1 base, leaving 3 bases not matched to a gene. This CDR3 is 15 amino acids long. Per germline, CDR1 LNHNV and CDR2 YYDKDF (reference sequence). For the CDR3, the DNA is TGTGCCACCAGCCGGGACAGGATGAACACCGGGGAGCTGTTTTTT. It yields the protein CATSRDRMNTGELFF.

The chain links TRBV19 to TRBJ1-6; no clear D gene. V was cut by 5 bases and J by 5 bases, with 16 bases left in between. CDR3 size: 16 residues. From germline, CDR1 is LNHDA and CDR2 SQIVND (reference sequence). The CDR3 coding sequence is TGTGCCAGTAGTCTACGGGAGGCAGCTAATAATTCACCCCTCCACTTT. Amino acids: CASSLREAANNSPLHF.

The rearrangement links TRBV5-8 to TRBJ1-5; no clear D gene. V dropped 4 bases and J dropped 1 base, with 12 bases sitting between them. Germline assignment: CDR1 SGHTS and CDR2 YDEGEE. CDR3 size: 15 residues. CDR3 in amino acids: CASSAEGRSNQPQHF. CDR3 nucleotides: TGTGCCAGCAGCGCGGAGGGCCGAAGCAATCAGCCCCAGCATTTT.

This clone was found once. The gene calls are TRBV27 and TRBJ2-1, with D perhaps TRBD1 (6 bases). The CDR3 has 15 residues. Germline lookup yields CDR1 MNHEY and CDR2 SMNVEV (reference sequence). V lost 6 bases and J 6 bases, leaving 18 bases between the germline ends. CDR3 DNA sequence: TGTGCCAGCAGGGAAGGGGGTAGCGCCCTCAATGAGCAGTTCTTC. This encodes CASREGGSALNEQFF.

The V gene is TRBV6-1, the J gene TRBJ2-1; 7 nucleotides agree with TRBD1. The V segment lost 4 bases and the J segment 4 bases; nucleotides outside the gene matches: 10. The CDR3 totals 16 residues. CDR1 MNHNS and CDR2 SASEGT come from the germline V gene. CDR3: CASSVLGQATYNEQFF. CDR3 nucleotides: TGTGCCAGCAGTGTCCTTGGACAGGCTACTTACAATGAGCAGTTCTTC.

This chain uses TRBV12-5 with TRBJ2-3; no clear D. The CDR3 spans 13 residues. Germline lookup yields CDR1 LGHNT and CDR2 FRNRAP. The V and J ends lost 3 bases and 6 bases respectively, with 10 bases between them. The CDR3 DNA reads as TGTGCTAGTGGTTTCGGCGGAGCCGATACGCAGTATTTT. Protein product: CASGFGGADTQYF.

This clone has more than one count but fewer than ten. The chain links TRBV2 to TRBJ2-4; 7 positions agree with TRBD1. J gave up 5 bases and V 4 bases, and 2 bases lay outside the gene matches. Germline assignment: CDR1 SNHLY and CDR2 FYNNEI. The CDR3 has 13 amino acids. CDR3 DNA sequence: TGTGCCAGCAGTGCAGGGGGACAAAACATTCAGTACTTC. Its protein product is CASSAGGQNIQYF.

The CDR3 region is CASGLVDSVDRYTNEQFF. CDR3 DNA sequence: TGTGCTAGTGGTTTGGTAGATTCTGTGGACAGGTATACCAATGAGCAGTTCTTC. The chain employs TRBV12-5 and TRBJ2-1; TRBD1 matches at 7 bases. V was clipped by 0 bases and J by 6 bases; unmatched bases: 14. Looked up from germline, CDR1 is LGHNT and CDR2 is FRNRAP. The CDR3 runs 18 residues.